The present TCR beta chain was sequenced within a study of cytomegalovirus exposure and HLA in healthy donors. Comments on this clone: Its matching antigen is unknown.

Germline V CDR1 and CDR2: SQVTM, ANQGSEA. V trimming: 0 bases; J trimming: 7 bases; junction bases outside the gene matches: 8. The CDR3 sequence is 16 residues long. Primers: 60 Vbeta forward and 13 Jbeta reverse. Profiled with immunoSEQ multiplex PCR; TCRdb holds only in-frame clones, not every one. The sample table sets out around 140,000 clones. General observations from the study: Trimming of TCR beta V- and J-genes showed a link, identified in a later analysis, to a missense DCLRE1C variant.

The sequencing input was PBMCs. This sequence was found in a woman younger than 30 in good health and CMV-seronegative. The chain uses TRBV29-1 and TRBJ2-1; 11 bases match TRBD2. The CDR3 loop reads CSVEDFRLAGKNEQFF. In DNA form, the CDR3 reads TGCAGCGTTGAAGATTTTCGACTAGCGGGGAAAAATGAGCAGTTCTTC.